This T cell receptor beta chain was documented in a study of cytomegalovirus exposure and HLA in healthy donors listed by TCRdb under 2017. Notes on the research overall: According to a later analysis, the roughly 120 validation repertoires were produced on the same platform as the 666 repertoires of the first cohort. The study aimed to test whether signatures of past pathogen exposure could be identified by cataloging public T cell receptors. In addition to the first cohort of 666 subjects, a separate validation cohort of over 90 different subjects was used. To predict cytomegalovirus infection status, the study brought together high-throughput TCR immunosequencing, statistical association of individual TCRs with disease status, and machine learning.

As regards this clone: Its target antigen remains unknown. No qualities accompany the bases; no much larger clone lies one base away.

The germline V gene specifies SGHTA as CDR1 and FQGTGA as CDR2. The junction shows trimming of 5 bases on V and 2 bases on J, and the gene matches do not reach 11 bases of it. From the cysteine up to the phenylalanine, the CDR3 has a length of 16 residues. Only the CDR3 portion is preserved as DNA: 48 bases, with reading frame beginning at the first base. The donors belonged to the validation cohort of roughly 120 subjects, which was separate from the approximately 700-subject first cohort. General study outcomes and caveats: The authors suggested that the approach could potentially be generalized to other disease states and immunological phenotypes. In vitro tests confirmed that a few of the cytomegalovirus-associated TCR beta chains recognize cytomegalovirus antigens. Most TCR sequences were observed very rarely across donors, whereas some public TCRs were present in many individuals. In both the original and validation cohorts, the classifier was reported to diagnose cytomegalovirus status with high specificity and sensitivity. The study listed approximately 150 TCR beta chains as associated with cytomegalovirus. Subsequent analysis determined that TCRs grouped into clusters in the first cohort also showed a tendency toward co-occurrence across the roughly 110 validation repertoires, and roughly 95% of cluster scores exceeded 0. A later analysis had no HLA typing for the validation cohort, so co-occurrence there was scored across all 130 or so repertoires.

The method was the immunoSEQ multiplex PCR assay. The authors processed their data as follows. A statistical classification framework was built to diagnose cytomegalovirus status from the catalog of TCR beta chain sequences. TCRdb holds this immuneACCESS table with in-frame rearrangements only. Some clones are missing; in checked studies, unresolved V genes explain under half, and the rest has no known cause. V, J and clone size are those of that table, while D and trimming were read from the DNA. In this sample the table shows about 140,000 clones, about 86% of which occur a single time. In total, the top ten clones hold approximately 8.5% of the sample.

This chain is built from TRBV7-3 and TRBJ2-7; 8 bases in the junction line up with TRBD2. This TCR was recovered from a woman under 30 in good health and CMV-seropositive. The specimen sequenced was PBMCs. CDR3 reads: CASSLNSGTQTYEQYF. The base sequence is TGTGCCAGCAGCCTGAATAGCGGGACTCAGACCTACGAGCAGTACTTC.